The clone carrying this T cell receptor (beta chain) occurred once. This entry belongs to a study of shared clonotypes between healthy human individuals. Germline CDR1 is LGHNT and CDR2 is FRNRAP. V lost 0 bases, J lost 7 bases, and 15 bases lay in between. CDR3 length equals 15 residues. Assay: immunoSEQ multiplex PCR; the TCRdb copy retains only in-frame clones and omits some. The data hold about 380,000 clones, with about 96% observed a single time. The V gene is TRBV12-5, the J gene TRBJ1-2; TRBD1 might be the D (6 bases). The sample was memory CD8+ T cells sorted from blood. The subset denotes: CD45RO+ cells pooled with CCR7-negative TemRA cells. This TCR came from a man younger than 40 in good health. In DNA, the CDR3 is TGTGCTAGTGGTTTGGTCGGTGCGGGGGCGCGTGGCTACACCTTC. Its protein product is CASGLVGAGARGYTF.